The sequence of this T cell receptor beta chain was determined in a study of T cell repertoires in cytomegalovirus infection. TCRdb redid the calling of the reads with MiXCR, one entry per CDR3 protein. The data show about 110,000 distinct CDR3 sequences, 29% seen once. Points on this clonotype: Its antigen remains unidentified.

Germline V gene lookup returns CDR1 MDHEN and CDR2 SYDVKM. The germline V and J ends were trimmed by 7 bases and 4 bases, with 13 bases remaining between them. The CDR3 spans 13 residues. V usage is TRBV28 and J usage is TRBJ1-1; the D gene is possibly TRBD1 (5 bases). This TCR derives from a human donor in good health (CMV status not recorded). Some clones in this sample may be carry-over from other donors' samples. This material consisted of CD8+ T cells from cultured PBMCs, taken from culture after CMV antigen stimulation. CDR3 DNA sequence: TGTGCCAGCACCGCCCAGGGAGGCACTGAAGCTTTCTTT. Translated: CASTAQGGTEAFF.